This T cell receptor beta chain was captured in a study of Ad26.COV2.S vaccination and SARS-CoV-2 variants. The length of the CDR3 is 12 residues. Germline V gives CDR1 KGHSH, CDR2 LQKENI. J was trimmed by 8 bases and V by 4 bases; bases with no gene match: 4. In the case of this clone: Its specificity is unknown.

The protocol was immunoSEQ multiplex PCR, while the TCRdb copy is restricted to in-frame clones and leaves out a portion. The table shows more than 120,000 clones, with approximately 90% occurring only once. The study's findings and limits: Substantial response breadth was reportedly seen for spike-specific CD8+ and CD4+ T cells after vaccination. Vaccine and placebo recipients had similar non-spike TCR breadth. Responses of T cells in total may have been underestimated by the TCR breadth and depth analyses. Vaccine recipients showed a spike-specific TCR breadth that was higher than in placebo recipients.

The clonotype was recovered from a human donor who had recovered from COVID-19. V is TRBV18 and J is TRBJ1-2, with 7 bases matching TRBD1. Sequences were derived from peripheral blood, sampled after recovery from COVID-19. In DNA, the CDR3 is TGTGCCAGCTCACTTACAGGGGTCGGCTACACCTTC. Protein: CASSLTGVGYTF.